Included here is one TCR beta chain sequence, with context. Germline V gives CDR1 SQVTM, CDR2 ANQGSEA. The CDR3 is 14 residues long. J was trimmed by 6 bases and V by 3 bases; bases with no gene match: 7. The data were taken from a study of cytomegalovirus exposure and HLA in healthy donors. Study-wide context: Within the Caucasian-associated ancestry cluster were around 80% of the approximately 370 genotyped donors.

The PCR had 60 Vbeta and 13 Jbeta primers. The table came from immunoSEQ multiplex PCR; TCRdb's copy has only in-frame clones and leaves some out. The sample includes more than 35,000 clones. The TCR originated in a man aged 25 to 45 in good health and CMV-seronegative. This chain links TRBV29-1 with TRBJ1-1; TRBD1 matches at 10 bases. Material for sequencing was PBMCs. The DNA for the CDR3 is TGCAGCGTTGAGTGGACAGGGGGTAAGGCTGAAGCTTTCTTT. Residues: CSVEWTGGKAEAFF.